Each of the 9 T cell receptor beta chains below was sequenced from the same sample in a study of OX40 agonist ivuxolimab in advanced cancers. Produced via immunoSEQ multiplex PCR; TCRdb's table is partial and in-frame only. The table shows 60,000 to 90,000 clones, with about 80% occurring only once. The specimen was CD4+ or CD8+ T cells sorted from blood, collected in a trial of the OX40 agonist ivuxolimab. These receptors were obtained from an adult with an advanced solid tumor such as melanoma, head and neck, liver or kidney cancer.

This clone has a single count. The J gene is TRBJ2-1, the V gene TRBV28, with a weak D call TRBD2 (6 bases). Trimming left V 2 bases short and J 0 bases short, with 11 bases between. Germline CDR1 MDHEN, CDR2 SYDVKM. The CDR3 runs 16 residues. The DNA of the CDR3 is TGTGCCAGCAGTTTAGACGGGGGAGGCTCCTACAATGAGCAGTTCTTC. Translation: CASSLDGGGSYNEQFF.

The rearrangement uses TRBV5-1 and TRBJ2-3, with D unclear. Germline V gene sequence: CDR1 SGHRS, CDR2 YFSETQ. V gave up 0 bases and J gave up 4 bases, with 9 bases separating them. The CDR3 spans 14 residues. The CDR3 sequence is CASSLGFSSDTQYF. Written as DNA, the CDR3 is TGCGCCAGCAGCTTGGGATTCAGTTCAGATACGCAGTATTTT.

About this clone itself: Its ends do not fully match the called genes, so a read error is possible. In DNA form, the CDR3 reads TGTGCCAGCAGCGAAGGGGGCTCTGGGGCCAACGTCCTGACTTTC. Its translation: CASSEGGSGANVLTF. V and J are TRBV6-1 and TRBJ2-6; possibly TRBD1 for D (6 bases). This CDR3 has 15 amino acids. Germline values: CDR1 MNHNS, CDR2 SASEGT.

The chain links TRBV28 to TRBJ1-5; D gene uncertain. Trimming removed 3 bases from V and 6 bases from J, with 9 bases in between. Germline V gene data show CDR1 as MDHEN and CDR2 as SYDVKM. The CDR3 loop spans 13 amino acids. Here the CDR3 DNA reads TGTGCCAGCAGTTTGTCCGACATTCAGCCCCAGCATTTT. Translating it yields CASSLSDIQPQHF. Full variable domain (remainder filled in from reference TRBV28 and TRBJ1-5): DVKVTQSSRYLVKRTGEKVFLECVQDMDHENMFWYRQDPGLGLRLIYFSYDVKMKEKGDIPEGYSVSREKKERFSLILESASTNQTSMYLCASSLSDIQPQHFGDGTRLSIL.

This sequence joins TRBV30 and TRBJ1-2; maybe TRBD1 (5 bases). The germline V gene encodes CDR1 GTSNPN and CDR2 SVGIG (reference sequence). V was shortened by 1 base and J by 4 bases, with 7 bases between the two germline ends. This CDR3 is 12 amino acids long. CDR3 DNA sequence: TGTGCCTGGAGTGCTGGGGCCTATGGCTACACCTTC. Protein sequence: CAWSAGAYGYTF.

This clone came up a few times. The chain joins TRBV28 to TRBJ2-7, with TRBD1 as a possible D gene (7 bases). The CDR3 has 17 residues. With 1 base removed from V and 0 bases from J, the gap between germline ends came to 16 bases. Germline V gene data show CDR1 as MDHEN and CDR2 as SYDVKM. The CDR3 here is CASSLSRGAFSSYEQYF. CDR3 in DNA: TGTGCCAGCAGTTTATCCAGGGGGGCCTTTAGCTCCTACGAGCAGTACTTC.

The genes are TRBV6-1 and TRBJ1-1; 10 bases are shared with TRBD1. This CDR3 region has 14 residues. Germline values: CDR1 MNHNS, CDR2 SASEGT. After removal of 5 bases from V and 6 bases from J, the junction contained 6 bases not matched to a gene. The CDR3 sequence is CASSFDRGRSEAFF. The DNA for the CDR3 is TGTGCCAGCAGTTTCGACAGGGGGCGATCTGAAGCTTTCTTT.

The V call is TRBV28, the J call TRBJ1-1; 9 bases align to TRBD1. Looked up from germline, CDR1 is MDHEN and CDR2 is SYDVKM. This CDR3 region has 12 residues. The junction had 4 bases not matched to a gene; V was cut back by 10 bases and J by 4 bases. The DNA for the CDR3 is TGTGCCATCATGACAGGGGGCACTGAAGCTTTCTTT. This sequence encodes CAIMTGGTEAFF.

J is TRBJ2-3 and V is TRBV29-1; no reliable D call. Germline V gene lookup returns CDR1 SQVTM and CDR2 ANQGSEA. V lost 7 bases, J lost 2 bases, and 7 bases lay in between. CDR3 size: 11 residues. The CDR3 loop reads CSARFTDTQYF. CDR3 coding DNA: TGCAGCGCCCGGTTCACAGATACGCAGTATTTT.